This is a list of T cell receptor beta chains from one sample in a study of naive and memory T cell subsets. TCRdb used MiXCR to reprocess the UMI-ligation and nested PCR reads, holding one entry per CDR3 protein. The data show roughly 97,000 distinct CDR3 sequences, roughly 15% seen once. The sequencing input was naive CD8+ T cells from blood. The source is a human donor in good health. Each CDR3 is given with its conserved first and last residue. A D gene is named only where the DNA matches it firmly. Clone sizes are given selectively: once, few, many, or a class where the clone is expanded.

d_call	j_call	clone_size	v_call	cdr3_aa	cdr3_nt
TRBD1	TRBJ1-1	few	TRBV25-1	CASSGTGTGEF	TGTGCCAGCAGTGGAACCGGGACAGGAGAATTT
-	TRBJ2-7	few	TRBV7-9	CASSGITAPYEQYF	TGTGCCAGCAGCGGCATCACGGCGCCGTACGAGCAGTACTTC
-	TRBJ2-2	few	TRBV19	CASRTGSSGFGELFF	TGTGCCAGTAGGACGGGAAGTAGCGGCTTCGGGGAGCTGTTTTTT
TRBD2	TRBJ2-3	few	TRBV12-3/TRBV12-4	CASSLEASGSDTDTQYF	TGTGCCAGCAGTTTAGAGGCTAGCGGGAGCGACACAGATACGCAGTATTTT
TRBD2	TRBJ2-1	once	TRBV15	CATSQAGSSYNEQFF	TGTGCCACCAGTCAAGCGGGGAGCTCCTACAATGAGCAGTTCTTC
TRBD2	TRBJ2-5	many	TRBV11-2	CASSLDWEGQETQYF	TGTGCCAGCAGCTTAGATTGGGAGGGCCAAGAGACCCAGTACTTC
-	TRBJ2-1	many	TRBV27	CASTSRGPYNEQFF	TGTGCCAGCACCTCAAGGGGACCATACAATGAGCAGTTCTTC
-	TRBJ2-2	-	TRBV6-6	CAARTGELFF	TGTGCCGCTCGAACCGGGGAGCTGTTTTTT
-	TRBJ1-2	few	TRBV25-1	CASASVGFGYTF	TGTGCCAGCGCCTCTGTCGGGTTTGGCTACACCTTC
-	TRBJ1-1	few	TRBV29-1	CSVGHSWNTEAFF	TGCAGCGTTGGGCACTCATGGAACACTGAAGCTTTCTTT
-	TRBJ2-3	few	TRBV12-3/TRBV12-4	CASSSRGQGLNHMARGDTQYF	TGTGCCAGCAGCTCTCGAGGTCAGGGGCTCAATCACATGGCGCGGGGAGATACGCAGTATTTT
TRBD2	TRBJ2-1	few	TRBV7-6	CASASGLALEQFF	TGTGCCAGCGCCTCGGGACTAGCGCTTGAGCAGTTCTTC
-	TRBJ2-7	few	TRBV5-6	CASSLRYGTGAYEQYF	TGTGCCAGCAGCCTTCGTTACGGGACGGGAGCCTACGAGCAGTACTTC
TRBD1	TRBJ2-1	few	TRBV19	CASSLMTGGMNEQFF	TGTGCCAGTAGCCTAATGACAGGGGGGATGAATGAGCAGTTCTTC
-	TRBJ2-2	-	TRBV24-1	CATSESTVNTGELFF	TGTGCCACCAGTGAATCGACAGTGAACACCGGGGAGCTGTTTTTT
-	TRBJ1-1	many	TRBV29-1	CSVDRPHEAFF	TGCAGCGTCGACAGGCCCCATGAAGCTTTCTTT